This T cell receptor (beta chain) was identified in a study of blood T cell repertoires in COVID-19. The wider study: COVID-19 samples, acute and convalescent, were from the United States, Italy and Spain. In each case, the material was cDNA or gDNA derived from T cells, B-cell-depleted T cells, or PBMCs.

In the authors' workflow: By means of reference gene primer amplification, nucleated cell counts were estimated. TCRdb keeps only in-frame clones here, not all; method: immunoSEQ multiplex PCR. Clone size and the V and J calls come from that table; the DNA yielded D and trimming. The table has some 100,000 clones, more than 65% seen once; the top ten hold 9.5% to 13%. CDR3 length equals 16 residues. The germline CDR1 and CDR2 sequences are MNHEY and SVGEGT. Trimming cost V 2 bases and J 6 bases, with 19 bases left between them. The V gene is TRBV6-2 or TRBV6-3, the J gene TRBJ1-2; no definite D call. The sequencing input was peripheral blood. This receptor was taken from a woman aged 70 to 79 with acute or convalescent COVID-19. The CDR3, as DNA: TGTGCCAGCAGTTACGCTCGGGAAGGCTGGCAGGATGGCTACACCTTC. This codes for CASSYAREGWQDGYTF.